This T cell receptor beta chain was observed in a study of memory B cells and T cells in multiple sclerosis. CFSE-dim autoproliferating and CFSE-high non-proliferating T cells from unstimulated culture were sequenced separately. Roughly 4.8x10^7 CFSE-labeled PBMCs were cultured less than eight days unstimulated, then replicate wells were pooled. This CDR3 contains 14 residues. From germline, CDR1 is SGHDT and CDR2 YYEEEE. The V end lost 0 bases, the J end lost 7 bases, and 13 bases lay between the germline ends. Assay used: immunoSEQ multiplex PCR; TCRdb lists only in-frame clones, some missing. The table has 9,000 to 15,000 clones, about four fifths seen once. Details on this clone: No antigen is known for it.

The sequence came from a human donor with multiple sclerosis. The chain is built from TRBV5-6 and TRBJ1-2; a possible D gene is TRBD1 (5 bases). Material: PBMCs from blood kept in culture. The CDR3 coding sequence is TGTGCCAGCAGCTTGGGCTTAGGGGTCTTTGGCTACACCTTC. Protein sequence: CASSLGLGVFGYTF. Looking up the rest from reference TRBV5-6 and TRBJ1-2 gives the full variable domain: DAGVTQSPTHLIKTRGQQVTLRCSPKSGHDTVSWYQQALGQGPQFIFQYYEEEERQRGNFPDRFSGHQFPNYSSELNVNALLLGDSALYLCASSLGLGVFGYTFGSGTRLTVV.